This T cell receptor (beta chain) was recorded in a study of T-cell memory formation after mild COVID-19. General study points: A subset of responding clones appeared in pre-infection memory, suggesting cross-reactive memory joined. What remained unconfirmed was the SARS-CoV-2 specificity of second-wave clones peaking on day 37. Among clones contracting day 15 to 85, CD4/CD8 was balanced, whereas later expanders leaned CD4+.

This clonotype showed up just a few times. The antigen is undetermined. The CDR3 covers 13 residues. The V gene's germline CDR1 is MNHNS and CDR2 SASEGT. V gave up 5 bases and J gave up 2 bases, with 10 bases separating them. cDNA libraries for TCR alpha and TCR beta, carrying sample barcodes and UMIs, came from 5'RACE with constant-segment primers. TCRdb re-analysed the 5' RACE reads in MiXCR, keeping a single row per CDR3 protein. Of about 150,000 distinct CDR3 sequences detected, about 14% appear once; the ten largest clones hold around an eighth. This clonotype was obtained from an adult woman who had mild COVID-19 (a few samples of this study predate the infection). Cell type and time point are not known. The sequenced sample consisted of PBMCs or a T cell subset sorted from them (not recorded which). The chain recombines TRBV6-1 with TRBJ2-7; D is ambiguous. CDR3 sequence: CASSPTAAYEQYF. The DNA of the CDR3 is TGTGCCAGCAGTCCAACTGCGGCCTACGAGCAGTACTTC.